A single sample gave rise to the 26 T cell receptor beta chains below, sequenced in a study of blood T cells in healthy people across ages. PCR was performed a second time for about 7 to 11 cycles using a sample-barcoded 5' primer and a J-beta primer mix. TCRdb independently ran MiXCR on the 5' RACE reads; one entry per CDR3 protein. This table holds around 1,000,000 distinct CDR3 sequences, roughly two fifths found once. Sequenced sample: blood. All receptors come from a man younger than 30 in good health.

The chain joins TRBV7-8 to TRBJ2-5; D call uncertain. V was clipped by 8 bases and J by 0 bases, with 10 bases between them. CDR3 length equals 13 residues. The germline V gene has CDR1 SGHVS and CDR2 FQNEAQ. The CDR3 DNA reads TGTGCCAGCCTCAGACCGAACCAAGAGACCCAGTACTTC. Translation: CASLRPNQETQYF.

This clonotype appeared a few times. The rearrangement uses TRBV9 and TRBJ2-1; 14 nucleotides line up with TRBD2. J was trimmed by 4 bases and V by 4 bases; bases with no gene match: 10. Germline CDR1 is SGDLS and CDR2 is YYNGEE. CDR3 length: 18 amino acids. The CDR3 sequence: CASSPGPTSGGGYNEQFF. The CDR3, as DNA: TGTGCCAGCAGCCCCGGCCCGACTAGCGGGGGGGGATACAATGAGCAGTTCTTC.

The chain couples TRBV4-3 to TRBJ2-2; 12 bases match TRBD2. The CDR3 covers 18 residues. Per the germline V gene, CDR1 is LGHNA and CDR2 is YSLEER. V trimming: 1 base; J trimming: 7 bases; junction bases outside the gene matches: 10. CDR3 loop: CASSQVGLAGGPIGELFF. The CDR3 bases are TGCGCCAGCAGCCAAGTAGGGCTAGCGGGGGGGCCTATCGGGGAGCTGTTTTTT.

V gene TRBV27 combines with J gene TRBJ1-1; D remains unclear. With 2 bases removed from V and 12 bases from J, the gap between germline ends came to 10 bases. This CDR3 contains 11 residues. Germline V CDR1 and CDR2: MNHEY, SMNVEV (reference sequence). CDR3 bases: TGTGCCAGCAGTTTAAGAAGCAGTACTTTCTTT. This sequence encodes CASSLRSSTFF.

The rearrangement links TRBV24-1 to TRBJ2-3, with D perhaps given as TRBD1 or TRBD2 (5 bases each). Germline V gives CDR1 KGHDR, CDR2 SFDVKD. This CDR3 has 16 residues. Between the trimmed V and J ends, which lost 4 bases and 1 base, there was a span of 14 bases. CDR3 nucleotide sequence: TGTGCCACCAGTGACCCCGTTCGAGGGGGCACAGATACGCAGTATTTT. This codes for CATSDPVRGGTDTQYF.

This clonotype has just a few counts. V usage is TRBV20-1 and J usage is TRBJ2-7, with 8 bases that match TRBD1. Germline CDR1 DFQATT, CDR2 SNEGSKA (reference sequence). CDR3 size: 13 residues. Here the CDR3 DNA reads TGCAGGTTAGACAGGGGCCCCTACAATGAGCAGTACTTC. It codes for CRLDRGPYNEQYF.

CDR3 loop: CASSFHDRDNQPQHF. The CDR3 region has the DNA TGTGCCAGCAGTTTTCACGACAGGGACAATCAGCCCCAGCATTTT. V and J are TRBV12-3 or TRBV12-4 and TRBJ1-5, with TRBD1 matching 7 bases. Trimming at V came to 3 bases and at J to 3 bases, leaving 5 bases not matched to a gene. This CDR3 spans 15 amino acids.

The chain joins TRBV29-1 to TRBJ1-1; D is uncertain. The CDR3 is 14 amino acids. The V and J ends lost 2 bases and 5 bases respectively, with 15 bases between them. Germline CDR1 is SQVTM and CDR2 is ANQGSEA. DNA of the CDR3: TGCAGCGTTGAAAAGGCGTACAGTACTACTGAAGCTTTCTTT. This sequence encodes CSVEKAYSTTEAFF.

This clonotype was counted a few times. The chain carries TRBV28 and TRBJ2-1, with TRBD2 as a possible D gene (5 bases). The germline CDR1 and CDR2 sequences are MDHEN and SYDVKM. This CDR3 has 12 residues. The ends were cut back, 6 bases at V and 9 bases at J, with 12 bases in the middle. The CDR3 loop reads CASREGAGEQFF. In DNA form, the CDR3 reads TGTGCCAGCAGGGAAGGTGCGGGTGAGCAGTTCTTC.

CDR3 loop: CSAKKWRGAVNEQFF. The CDR3 coding sequence is TGCAGTGCTAAAAAGTGGAGGGGGGCCGTAAATGAGCAGTTCTTC. This chain joins TRBV20-1 and TRBJ2-1, with D tentatively TRBD1 or TRBD2 (6 bases each). Germline V gene data show CDR1 as DFQATT and CDR2 as SNEGSKA (reference sequence). The length of the CDR3 is 15 residues. With 4 bases removed from V and 7 bases from J, the gap between germline ends came to 20 bases.

The chain is built from TRBV12-3 or TRBV12-4 and TRBJ2-2; 10 nucleotides align to TRBD2. The CDR3 sequence is 15 residues long. V lost 1 base to trimming and J lost 6 bases; unmatched junction nucleotides: 2. CDR3 amino acids: CASSLEAGGSGELFF. The DNA for the CDR3 is TGTGCCAGCAGTTTAGAAGCGGGGGGGTCCGGGGAGCTGTTTTTT.

The chain is built from TRBV20-1 and TRBJ2-1, with a tentative D call TRBD1 (6 bases). V was clipped by 1 base and J by 0 bases, with 13 bases between them. Per the germline V gene, CDR1 is DFQATT and CDR2 is SNEGSKA (reference sequence). The CDR3 extends over 16 amino acids. The CDR3 sequence is CSARGLQGSSYNEQFF. The CDR3 DNA reads as TGCAGTGCTAGAGGACTCCAGGGGAGCTCCTACAATGAGCAGTTCTTC.

This chain uses TRBV14 with TRBJ1-4; possible D gene TRBD1, 6 bases. This CDR3 has 17 amino acids. V was trimmed by 0 bases and J by 7 bases, leaving 18 bases between them. Germline V gives CDR1 SGHDN, CDR2 FVKESK. DNA of the CDR3: TGTGCCAGCAGCCAAGAAAGAGGGGGTCAGCGGGGTGAAAAACTGTTTTTT. It codes for CASSQERGGQRGEKLFF.

This clonotype was observed a few times. The chain links TRBV6-5 to TRBJ1-1, with a tentative D call TRBD1 (6 bases). Trimming pared 9 bases from V and 8 bases from J, leaving 22 bases between. CDR1 is MNHEY, CDR2 SVGAGI, per germline. The CDR3 has 14 amino acids. The DNA for the CDR3 is TGTGCCAGTTCTCCCCCGCTCTTGACAGGCGAAGCTTTCTTT. Translated: CASSPPLLTGEAFF.

This clonotype was found a few times. The chain carries TRBV7-9 and TRBJ1-1, with no clear D. The CDR3 contains 15 residues. The germline gives CDR1 SEHNR, CDR2 FQNEAQ (reference sequence). Trimming took off 0 bases at V and 7 bases at J, with 15 bases between the two ends. CDR3 amino acids: CASSLAKEKGCEAFF. The CDR3 bases are TGTGCCAGCAGCTTAGCGAAGGAGAAGGGCTGTGAAGCTTTCTTT. Supplemented by reference TRBV7-9 and TRBJ1-1, the full variable domain reads DTGVSQNPRHKITKRGQNVTFRCDPISEHNRLYWYRQTLGQGPEFLTYFQNEAQLEKSRLLSDRFSAERPKGSFSTLEIQRTEQGDSAMYLCASSLAKEKGCEAFFGQGTRLTVV.

This clonotype was found once. The chain employs TRBV27 and TRBJ2-2; 7 bases line up with TRBD1. CDR1 and CDR2 (germline): MNHEY, SMNVEV (reference sequence). This CDR3 region has 16 residues. Unmatched junction bases numbered 11, after V lost 5 bases and J lost 5 bases. CDR3 nucleotides: TGTGCCAGCAGTCCCCCCGAGGGGGCGATTACCGGGGAGCTGTTTTTT. Translating it yields CASSPPEGAITGELFF.

This chain uses TRBV4-3 with TRBJ1-1; possibly TRBD1 for D (5 bases). The CDR3 runs to 13 residues. Germline assignment: CDR1 LGHNA and CDR2 YSLEER. The V and J ends lost 4 bases and 8 bases respectively, with 14 bases between them. As DNA, the CDR3 is TGCGCCAGCAGCCGAACGTCCGGGGGGGAAGCTTTCTTT. Its protein is CASSRTSGGEAFF.

The V call is TRBV6-2 or TRBV6-3, the J call TRBJ2-4; 9 positions agree with TRBD1. In germline, CDR1 is MNHEY, CDR2 SVGEGT. V dropped 0 bases and J dropped 9; count of bases not matched to a gene: 15. This CDR3 is built from 18 residues. The CDR3 loop is CASSYSMVTGGISSIQYF. The CDR3 DNA follows: TGTGCCAGCAGTTACTCGATGGTAACAGGGGGCATCTCGAGCATTCAGTACTTC.

This clonotype has just one count. The CDR3 is CASSLPTIGGDYGYTF. Written as DNA, the CDR3 is TGCGCCAGCAGCTTGCCGACTATTGGGGGTGACTATGGCTACACCTTC. This sequence joins TRBV5-1 and TRBJ1-2; TRBD1 is a possible D gene (5 bases). Germline assignment: CDR1 SGHRS and CDR2 YFSETQ. V gave up 1 base and J gave up 3 bases, with 16 bases separating them. The CDR3 length is 16 residues.

This clonotype was found a few times. The J gene is TRBJ2-1, the V gene TRBV7-2; D gene ambiguous. V lost 5 bases and J lost 5, with 13 bases in between. Germline-derived CDR1 and CDR2 are SGHTA and FQGNSA. The CDR3 length is 14 residues. The CDR3 DNA sequence: TGTGCCAGCAGCCTAAGTGACGGACACAATGAGCAGTTCTTC. Translated: CASSLSDGHNEQFF.

This clonotype occurred once. The rearrangement links TRBV3-1 to TRBJ2-3; the D is unclear. The CDR3 spans 16 residues. The V gene lost 1 base and the J gene lost 4 bases, with 15 bases spanning the gap. CDR1 is LGHDT and CDR2 is YNNKEL in the germline V gene (reference sequence). CDR3 loop: CASSQVVFPSADTQYF. The CDR3 DNA follows: TGTGCCAGCAGCCAAGTCGTATTTCCTAGTGCAGATACGCAGTATTTT.

The chain uses TRBV6-5 and TRBJ1-1; a possible D gene is TRBD1 (6 bases). V gave up 6 bases and J gave up 6 bases, with 23 bases separating them. Germline values: CDR1 MNHEY, CDR2 SVGAGI. The length of the CDR3 is 16 residues. CDR3 in amino acids: CASSASPGGAPAEAFF. In DNA form, the CDR3 reads TGTGCCAGCAGCGCGTCGCCCGGGGGCGCCCCGGCTGAAGCTTTCTTT.

In its sample, this clonotype was seen a few times. The V and J genes are TRBV9 and TRBJ1-2; a possible D gene is TRBD1 (5 bases). This CDR3 contains 14 residues. Germline-derived CDR1 and CDR2 are SGDLS and YYNGEE. V was clipped by 4 bases and J by 6 bases, with 16 bases between them. CDR3 protein: CASSTTRESHGYTF. CDR3 sequence (DNA): TGTGCCAGCAGCACCACCAGGGAGAGCCATGGCTACACCTTC.

The sample holds a few counts of this clonotype. The chain has TRBV3-1 and TRBJ2-3, with D possibly matching TRBD2 (6 bases). Germline values: CDR1 LGHDT, CDR2 YNNKEL (reference sequence). The CDR3 covers 17 residues. Trimming removed 0 bases from V and 5 bases from J, with 18 bases in between. CDR3 DNA: TGTGCCAGCAGCCAAGAATTGGGGGGAAGTATTGGAGATACGCAGTATTTT. This codes for CASSQELGGSIGDTQYF.

J is TRBJ1-3 and V is TRBV7-9; D might be TRBD1 (5 bases). Germline V gene sequence: CDR1 SEHNR, CDR2 FQNEAQ (reference sequence). This CDR3 contains 16 residues. The germline V and J ends were trimmed by 5 bases and 6 bases, with 20 bases remaining between them. This CDR3 reads CASSPPKPGPLNTIYF. The DNA for the CDR3 is TGTGCCAGCAGCCCCCCGAAGCCGGGACCCTTAAACACCATATATTTT.

This sequence joins TRBV20-1 and TRBJ2-5; possible D gene TRBD2, 7 bases. Germline loops: CDR1 DFQATT, CDR2 SNEGSKA (reference sequence). This CDR3 spans 14 amino acids. V gave up 1 base and J gave up 11 bases, with 20 bases separating them. The CDR3 sequence: CSARAPGEGRVQYF. CDR3 in DNA: TGCAGTGCTAGAGCCCCAGGGGAGGGACGGGTGCAGTACTTC.